This note documents a single T cell receptor beta chain sequence. The antigen is undetermined. The sample is drawn from a study of spatial heterogeneity in lung cancer. On the study more broadly: Sequences of the beta chain were consistently detected in greater numbers than alpha-chain sequences. For the average unique TCR and UMI combination, more than eight occurrences appeared in raw reads.

TCRdb ran MiXCR on the 5' RACE reads and lists one entry per CDR3 protein. In the table there are 40,000 to 50,000 distinct CDR3 sequences, about 10% of which are singletons. V shed 1 base, J shed 4 bases, and the junction held 3 bases outside the gene matches. The germline V gene has CDR1 LNHNV and CDR2 YYDKDF (reference sequence). This CDR3 is built from 16 residues. Specified time point: blood at routine non-recurrence follow-up after resection. TCRs were sequenced from unsorted whole RNA of tumor, nontumor lung or PBMC. General observations from the study: In blood, ubiquitous expanded tumor TCRs appeared more at resection than follow-up.

The sequencing here drew on PBMCs, taken at follow-up. The gene calls are TRBV15 and TRBJ2-2; 10 bases fit TRBD2. The clonotype originates from a female donor with early-stage non-small cell lung cancer. The CDR3: CATSRGLAGATGELFF. CDR3 coding DNA: TGTGCCACCAGCAGAGGGCTAGCGGGGGCCACCGGGGAGCTGTTTTTT.